The clone carrying this T cell receptor (beta chain) appeared a few times. Antigen: not known. After removal of 3 bases from V and 0 bases from J, the junction contained 1 base not matched to a gene. This CDR3 region has 14 residues. The V gene's germline CDR1 is SGHAT and CDR2 FQNNGV. The study reverse transcribed the entire isolated RNA, so it sequenced expressed TCRB transcripts. Method: immunoSEQ multiplex PCR; TCRdb's copy keeps in-frame clones and lacks some. The data contain 130,000 to 150,000 clones, 7% to 10% of them seen just once; the ten biggest clones take up around 0.68%. The sample belongs to a study of beta chain features in type 1 diabetes. Study-wide points: Among all four CD4+ subsets, Type 1 diabetes patients had TCRB CDR3s that were moderately but significantly shorter.

Blood was drawn once from each donor into heparinised tubes. The draws averaged approximately 110 mL. The sequence came from a man aged 18-30 years in good health. The chain links TRBV11-2 to TRBJ2-7, with 8 bases lining up with TRBD1. Sample: central memory CD4+ T cells from blood. The CDR3 DNA follows: TGTGCCAGCAGCTTTCAGGGGGCCTCCTACGAGCAGTACTTC. Protein: CASSFQGASYEQYF.